Listed below are T cell receptor beta chains from one sample, sequenced in a study of Graves' ophthalmopathy and Graves' hyperthyroidism. MiXCR was run by TCRdb on the multiplex PCR reads, yielding one entry per CDR3 protein. The sample includes more than 550,000 distinct CDR3 sequences, about 41% of them seen just once. The sample comprised peripheral blood. These receptor sequences come from an adult man with Graves' ophthalmopathy. CDR3s include the opening cysteine and the closing phenylalanine or tryptophan. Each record gives: J gene, V gene, CDR3 protein.

TRBJ1-2 TRBV2 CASSESDRGGNYGYTF
TRBJ2-7 TRBV7-2 CASSARSVASSGQYEQYF
TRBJ1-2 TRBV13 CASSRQIRTTNYGYTF
TRBJ1-6 TRBV10-1 CTSGQGDSPLHF
TRBJ2-7 TRBV5-5 CASSMVHPRDEQYF
TRBJ2-6 TRBV2 CASSDQGAAGANVLTF
TRBJ1-1 TRBV2 CANPEAFF
TRBJ2-7 TRBV5-5 CATRQGRIYEQYF
TRBJ1-3 TRBV10-3 CAISPPPDYSGNTIYF
TRBJ1-5 TRBV2 CASSAKGGSNQPQHF
TRBJ2-2 TRBV7-6 CASRWDRDTGELFF
TRBJ1-2 TRBV20-1 CSAQRLGTDHGYTF
TRBJ2-7 TRBV7-3 CASSPLAGGSPSYEQYF
TRBJ1-1 TRBV29-1 CSLNSGRHTEAFF
TRBJ2-5 TRBV7-2 CASSLAGRGGETQYF
TRBJ2-7 TRBV15 CATSREPGQAELEQYF
TRBJ2-7 TRBV2 CASKSGGAFYEQYF
TRBJ1-6 TRBV9 CASGVGTGSPLHF
TRBJ1-1 TRBV5-1 CASSLADGTEAFF
. TRBV20-1 CSVGGSGNEQFF
TRBJ1-5 TRBV27 CASSLSANQPQHF
TRBJ2-7 TRBV2 CASSGTSGRAREQYF
TRBJ1-6 TRBV9 CASSVGDRAYNSPLHF
TRBJ1-1 TRBV24-1 CAHRGNTEAFF
TRBJ1-5 TRBV5-1 CASSLAGAEDQPQHF
TRBJ2-7 TRBV5-1 CASSRTDKGYEQYF
TRBJ2-5 TRBV15 CATSRNIPAGVPGGETQYF
TRBJ2-2 TRBV7-8 CASSLVANTGELFF
TRBJ2-1 TRBV29-1 CSVEESAYNEQFF
TRBJ1-2 TRBV5-1 CAHSGYTF
TRBJ1-1 TRBV25-1 CASSEWTGYTEAFF
TRBJ1-5 TRBV5-1 CASSLHEDQPQHF
TRBJ2-7 TRBV5-1 CASSLAPREHEQYF
TRBJ2-2 TRBV4-3 CASSQKNTGELFF
TRBJ1-6 TRBV7-9 CASSHGQGSNSPLHF
TRBJ2-3 TRBV7-8 CASSTSLLQDPDTQYF
TRBJ1-1 TRBV10-2 CASSQQERTEAFF
TRBJ1-1 TRBV10-3 CAIKSTGTAAFF
TRBJ1-5 TRBV12-3/TRBV12-4 CASSQDRVSQPQHF
TRBJ1-1 TRBV25-1 CASSEEGTGGVNTEAFF
TRBJ2-5 TRBV10-2 CAARGQETQYF
TRBJ1-4 TRBV5-1 CASRNSAGTRGDEKLFF
TRBJ2-7 TRBV7-9 CASSSFGQGAQARQYF
TRBJ1-3 TRBV29-1 CSVMTGSSGNTIYF
TRBJ1-1 TRBV13 CASSLEGFTEAFF
TRBJ1-1 TRBV10-3 CAISESRMSRAFF
TRBJ2-5 TRBV10-3 CAISDRRGQETQYF
TRBJ1-1 TRBV6-1 CASSRGQAVEHTEAFF
TRBJ1-1 TRBV7-6 CASSLEYRNTEAFF
TRBJ2-5 TRBV7-7 CASSATTGAETQYF
TRBJ2-7 TRBV4-1 CASSQTARDSQGYEQYF
TRBJ1-1 TRBV13 CASSHRTRLSLNTEAFF
TRBJ1-1 TRBV7-6 CASSLFVVNTEAFF